The clone carrying this T cell receptor (beta chain) was recorded only once. Its antigen remains unidentified. The V end lost 2 bases, the J end lost 1 base, and 8 bases lay between the germline ends. This CDR3 spans 14 amino acids. Germline assignment: CDR1 MNHEY and CDR2 SVGEGT. Documented time point: persistent/refractory GD, antithyroid drugs over 5 years with positive TRAb. Extracted RNA from PBMCs served as the source of the TCR library. The data were taken from a study of regulatory T cells in long-lasting Graves disease. The study's findings and limits: Results may be inaccurate due to the small sample size. The number of shared public clonotypes was higher in persistent patients (more than 2,500) than new patients (approximately 1,000).

Building of the TCR beta libraries involved iRepertoire HTBI primers and Arm-PCR of CDR3 regions. TCRdb redid the calling of the multiplex PCR reads with MiXCR, one entry per CDR3 protein. The sample comprises around 500,000 distinct CDR3 sequences, around 20% of which are singletons, and roughly 8% rests with the top ten. The sequence derives from a female donor with Graves disease. The input for sequencing was peripheral blood mononuclear cells (PBMCs), taken when the disease was refractory, from a patient treated with antithyroid drugs. This rearrangement joins TRBV6-2 or TRBV6-3 to TRBJ1-1, with D unresolved. The DNA for the CDR3 is TGTGCCAGCAGTTACCGGGGTAGGAACACTGAAGCTTTCTTT. Protein: CASSYRGRNTEAFF.